The 27 T cell receptor beta chains listed next were all sequenced from one sample in a study of vaccination effects on CD4 cells after COVID-19. These receptors are not linked to any known antigen. Using viral peptide pools, the ViraFEST assay grew out antigen-specific CD4+ T cells prior to sequencing. After less than 11 days in culture, the CD4+ T cells were isolated. By PCR, the person was confirmed to have had SARS-CoV-2 infection between March and December 2020. Only in-frame clones appear in the TCRdb table, and some are missing; sequencing was by immunoSEQ multiplex PCR. The data contain tens of thousands of clones, around three quarters of them singletons. The sample in question was CD4+ T cells from PBMCs cultured with HIV peptides, obtained before COVID-19 vaccination. Described subset: HIV-1 Nef peptide pool negative control/reference culture. Every receptor here comes from a human donor who had a prior SARS-CoV-2 infection.

The chain couples TRBV18 to TRBJ1-1; TRBD1 matches 8 bases. With 4 bases clipped from V and 5 bases from J, the junction kept 6 bases outside the gene matches. Germline CDR1 reads KGHSH; CDR2 reads LQKENI. The CDR3 loop spans 14 amino acids. CDR3 DNA: TGTGCCAGCTCACGAAGACAGGGGTGGACTGAAGCTTTCTTT. Translated: CASSRRQGWTEAFF.

This chain uses TRBV6-5 with TRBJ2-7, with a tentative D call TRBD2 (7 bases). The V gene lost 7 bases and the J gene lost 2 bases, with 15 bases spanning the gap. This CDR3 comprises 14 residues. CDR1 is MNHEY, CDR2 SVGAGI, per germline. The CDR3 region has the DNA TGTGCCAGCACGAGGGGGGGGAATCCCTACGAGCAGTACTTC. Translated: CASTRGGNPYEQYF.

The gene calls are TRBV19 and TRBJ2-3; TRBD1 matches at 7 bases. The CDR3 consists of 16 residues. J lost 0 bases, V lost 3 bases, and 6 bases had no gene match. CDR1 is LNHDA, CDR2 SQIVND, per germline (reference sequence). The DNA for the CDR3 is TGTGCCAGTAGTATTAGGACAGGACATAGCACAGATACGCAGTATTTT. The encoded protein is CASSIRTGHSTDTQYF.

V gene TRBV28 combines with J gene TRBJ2-5; no clear D. V lost 6 bases and J lost 5, with 10 bases in between. In germline, CDR1 is MDHEN, CDR2 SYDVKM. This CDR3 region has 12 residues. CDR3 in DNA: TGTGCCAGCAGCGAGACCGGGGAGACCCAGTACTTC. It translates to CASSETGETQYF.

The J gene is TRBJ2-3, the V gene TRBV7-6; 8 nucleotides match TRBD2. CDR3 length: 15 amino acids. Per the germline V gene, CDR1 is SGHVS and CDR2 is FNYEAQ. V was pared by 3 bases and J by 1 base, with 3 bases of the junction left unmatched. For the CDR3, the DNA is TGTGCCAGCAGCTTCGCGGGAGGTGGCACAGATACGCAGTATTTT. It translates to CASSFAGGGTDTQYF.

The table lists this clone with a count of one. The rearrangement links TRBV7-2 to TRBJ1-3; 7 bases match TRBD1. The CDR3 runs to 15 residues. CDR1 is SGHTA, CDR2 FQGNSA, per germline. The junction had 8 bases not matched to a gene; V was cut back by 5 bases and J by 4 bases. The DNA of the CDR3 is TGTGCCAGCAGCCCCCAGGGGGGGTTGGGAAACACCATATATTTT. It specifies CASSPQGGLGNTIYF. The full variable domain, its missing parts supplied by reference TRBV7-2 and TRBJ1-3, is GAGVSQSPSNKVTEKGKDVELRCDPISGHTALYWYRQSLGQGLEFLIYFQGNSAPDKSGLPSDRFSAERTGGSVSTLTIQRTQQEDSAVYLCASSPQGGLGNTIYFGEGSWLTVV.

The rearrangement joins TRBV19 to TRBJ1-5, with D hard to call. Trimming shortened V by 3 bases and J by 1 base, and 7 bases separated the two germline ends. Looked up from germline, CDR1 is LNHDA and CDR2 is SQIVND (reference sequence). This CDR3 spans 14 amino acids. For the CDR3, the DNA is TGTGCCAGTAGTATCTTTGTGAGCAATCAGCCCCAGCATTTT. Protein sequence: CASSIFVSNQPQHF.

This clone was seen only once. The chain links TRBV19 to TRBJ2-7; 8 nucleotides line up with TRBD1. V lost 3 bases, J lost 0 bases, and 13 bases stayed unmatched. The CDR3 loop spans 18 amino acids. Germline V gives CDR1 LNHDA, CDR2 SQIVND (reference sequence). CDR3 sequence reads: CASSIEGQAAKDSYEQYF. The CDR3 DNA reads as TGTGCCAGTAGTATCGAGGGACAGGCGGCAAAAGACTCCTACGAGCAGTACTTC.

This rearrangement joins TRBV9 to TRBJ1-4; D not certain. Between the trimmed V and J ends, which lost 4 bases and 6 bases, there was a span of 10 bases. Germline loops: CDR1 SGDLS, CDR2 YYNGEE. The CDR3 runs to 13 residues. The CDR3 DNA reads as TGTGCCAGCAGCCCGGGCCCCGATGAAAAACTGTTTTTT. This encodes CASSPGPDEKLFF.

This clone was counted between two and nine times. The chain carries TRBV4-2 and TRBJ2-2, with a tentative D call TRBD2 (6 bases). Germline V gene lookup returns CDR1 LGHNA and CDR2 YNFKEQ. V lost 0 bases and J 0 bases, leaving 14 bases between the germline ends. The CDR3 sequence is 18 residues long. The CDR3 coding sequence is TGTGCCAGCAGCCAAGATCTCCTAGCGATAACGAACACCGGGGAGCTGTTTTTT. This translates into CASSQDLLAITNTGELFF.

V usage is TRBV5-1 and J usage is TRBJ2-7; 9 bases line up with TRBD1. J was trimmed by 3 bases and V by 3 bases; bases with no gene match: 1. This CDR3 contains 13 residues. The germline CDR1 and CDR2 sequences are SGHRS and YFSETQ. The CDR3 bases are TGCGCCAGCAGCTGGACAGGGGTCTACGAGCAGTACTTC. This gives the protein CASSWTGVYEQYF. The entire variable domain, with the rest obtained from reference TRBV5-1 and TRBJ2-7, is as follows: KAGVTQTPRYLIKTRGQQVTLSCSPISGHRSVSWYQQTPGQGLQFLFEYFSETQRNKGNFPGRFSGRQFSNSRSEMNVSTLELGDSALYLCASSWTGVYEQYFGPGTRLTVT.

The chain recombines TRBV29-1 with TRBJ2-1, with D maybe TRBD2 (6 bases). Trimming pared 8 bases from V and 4 bases from J, leaving 15 bases between. This CDR3 comprises 13 residues. CDR1 and CDR2 from the germline V gene are SQVTM and ANQGSEA. The CDR3 DNA follows: TGCAGCAGCCTGACTAGGGGTTACAATGAGCAGTTCTTC. Residues: CSSLTRGYNEQFF.

The chain employs TRBV5-1 and TRBJ2-3, with D uncertain. Germline V gene sequence: CDR1 SGHRS, CDR2 YFSETQ. The CDR3 runs to 14 residues. V was shortened by 4 bases and J by 1 base, with 10 bases between the two germline ends. CDR3: CASSHPTGTDTQYF. In DNA, the CDR3 is TGCGCCAGCAGCCACCCGACCGGCACAGATACGCAGTATTTT.

This clone was counted only a few times. The chain joins TRBV27 to TRBJ2-1; TRBD2 agrees at 11 bases. The CDR3 length is 15 residues. The J segment lost 6 bases and the V segment lost 6 bases, leaving 7 bases of the junction unmatched. From germline, CDR1 is MNHEY and CDR2 SMNVEV (reference sequence). The CDR3 sequence is CASRWLAGGPNEQFF. CDR3 nucleotides: TGTGCCAGCAGGTGGCTAGCGGGGGGACCCAATGAGCAGTTCTTC.

The V and J genes are TRBV5-4 and TRBJ1-2, with a tentative D call TRBD1 (5 bases). Germline V gene data show CDR1 as SGHNT and CDR2 as YYREEE (reference sequence). Trimming pared 9 bases from V and 8 bases from J, leaving 17 bases between. The CDR3 is 12 amino acids. CDR3 residues: CATGQGLEGYTF. CDR3 nucleotides: TGTGCCACCGGCCAGGGTTTGGAGGGCTACACCTTC.

This clone was counted a few times. V and J are TRBV9 and TRBJ1-6; TRBD1 matches 7 bases. This CDR3 is built from 15 residues. After removal of 3 bases from V and 9 bases from J, the junction contained 9 bases not matched to a gene. The germline V gene encodes CDR1 SGDLS and CDR2 YYNGEE. CDR3 amino acids: CASSAETGAASPLHF. DNA of the CDR3: TGTGCCAGCAGCGCCGAAACAGGGGCCGCTTCACCCCTCCACTTT.

This rearrangement joins TRBV28 to TRBJ2-1, with TRBD2 matching over 9 bases. CDR1 MDHEN and CDR2 SYDVKM come from the germline V gene. V lost 5 bases to trimming and J lost 8 bases; unmatched junction nucleotides: 16. The CDR3 is 17 residues long. The CDR3 region is CASSSLAGKGFGDEQFF. The CDR3 coding sequence is TGTGCCAGCAGTAGCCTAGCGGGAAAAGGTTTTGGCGATGAGCAGTTCTTC.

This sequence joins TRBV5-6 and TRBJ2-7; D is possibly TRBD2 (5 bases). This CDR3 is built from 13 residues. V was clipped by 5 bases and J by 5 bases, with 14 bases between them. Germline assignment: CDR1 SGHDT and CDR2 YYEEEE. As DNA, the CDR3 is TGTGCCAGCAGGTCGAGTGGAGGCGACGAGCAGTACTTC. This translates into CASRSSGGDEQYF.

This clone has a single count. The V call is TRBV27, the J call TRBJ2-1, with D maybe TRBD2 (5 bases). CDR3 length equals 13 residues. V was trimmed by 0 bases and J by 10 bases, leaving 10 bases between them. Germline V gene sequence: CDR1 MNHEY, CDR2 SMNVEV (reference sequence). CDR3 region: CASSLSLGGEQFF. The CDR3 DNA reads as TGTGCCAGCAGTTTATCGTTAGGCGGGGAGCAGTTCTTC.

J is TRBJ2-5 and V is TRBV19, with D unclear. V was trimmed by 3 bases and J by 7 bases, leaving 15 bases between them. The CDR3 extends over 14 amino acids. Germline V gene data show CDR1 as LNHDA and CDR2 as SQIVND (reference sequence). The CDR3 here is CASSIGREGRTQYF. In DNA form, the CDR3 reads TGTGCCAGTAGTATCGGTAGGGAAGGTAGGACCCAGTACTTC.

In this sample, this clone turned up a few times. This chain links TRBV14 with TRBJ2-3, with D possibly matching TRBD1 (5 bases). V shed 4 bases and J shed 2 bases, with 16 bases lying between them. The germline V gene encodes CDR1 SGHDN and CDR2 FVKESK. The CDR3 sequence is 16 residues long. CDR3 residues: CASSRSGRVLTDTQYF. CDR3 bases: TGTGCCAGCAGCCGATCAGGGCGCGTCCTCACAGATACGCAGTATTTT.

The chain recombines TRBV6-6 with TRBJ2-3, with D possibly being TRBD2 (5 bases). V dropped 2 bases and J dropped 6 bases, with 12 bases sitting between them. Per the germline V gene, CDR1 is MNHNY and CDR2 is SVGAGI (reference sequence). This CDR3 comprises 14 residues. The DNA of the CDR3 is TGTGCCAGCAGTTACCTGGACTTGGGGGATACGCAGTATTTT. It translates to CASSYLDLGDTQYF.

The V and J genes are TRBV4-1 and TRBJ1-1, with D unclear. Germline assignment: CDR1 MGHRA and CDR2 YSYEKL. The CDR3 is 14 residues long. The V gene lost 1 base and the J gene lost 1 base, with 7 bases spanning the gap. This CDR3 reads CASSQVGGNTEAFF. For the CDR3, the DNA is TGCGCCAGCAGCCAAGTTGGAGGGAACACTGAAGCTTTCTTT.

This clone turned up a few times. The CDR3 DNA follows: TGTGCCAGCAGCTTAGTTGGGGACAGACCCTACAATGAGCAGTTCTTC. The encoded protein is CASSLVGDRPYNEQFF. The chain couples TRBV11-1 to TRBJ2-1; TRBD1 agrees at 7 bases. CDR3 length: 16 residues. The junction had 5 bases not matched to a gene; V was cut back by 1 base and J by 2 bases. The germline V gene encodes CDR1 SGHAT and CDR2 FQDESV (reference sequence).

V usage is TRBV30 and J usage is TRBJ1-6, with D unclear. There are 13 residues in the CDR3. V shed 4 bases and J shed 6 bases, with 10 bases lying between them. Germline V CDR1 and CDR2: GTSNPN, SVGIG (reference sequence). CDR3 loop: CAWTGGGNSPLHF. The CDR3 DNA is TGTGCCTGGACCGGTGGCGGTAATTCACCCCTCCACTTT.

The chain recombines TRBV2 with TRBJ2-7, with D possibly TRBD1 on 6 matching bases. Germline V lookup: CDR1 SNHLY, CDR2 FYNNEI. The germline V and J ends were trimmed by 5 bases and 5 bases, with 13 bases remaining between them. The CDR3 contains 13 residues. The DNA for the CDR3 is TGTGCCAGCAGTAAACAGGGATTACACGAGCAGTACTTC. It translates to CASSKQGLHEQYF.

The gene calls are TRBV7-9 and TRBJ2-1; tentatively, D is TRBD2 (6 bases). CDR3 size: 18 residues. V was pared by 4 bases and J by 1 base, with 20 bases between. Germline V lookup: CDR1 SEHNR, CDR2 FQNEAQ (reference sequence). CDR3 sequence (DNA): TGTGCCAGCAGCTCACTACTCCCTCTAAGCGGGTCCTACAATGAGCAGTTCTTC. Its protein product is CASSSLLPLSGSYNEQFF.